A single sample gave rise to the 2 T cell receptor beta chains below, sequenced in a study of response to subunit inactivated influenza vaccine. TCRdb called the RT-PCR reads again in MiXCR, with one record for every CDR3 protein. The data contain 550,000 to 600,000 distinct CDR3 sequences, roughly 10% of them singletons. This specimen consisted of PBMCs from blood, obtained on the day of vaccination. Receptors were obtained from a man aged 50-59 years who received an inactivated influenza vaccine.

This clonotype has just a few counts. This chain links TRBV12-3 or TRBV12-4 with TRBJ2-2, with D perhaps TRBD1 or TRBD2 (5 bases each). The CDR3 is 15 amino acids. V was shortened by 6 bases and J by 6 bases, with 17 bases between the two germline ends. The CDR3 DNA is TGTGCCAGCAGCCCCCGGGACCTCCCGGCCGGGGAGCTGTTTTTT. Its translation is CASSPRDLPAGELFF.

This clonotype was observed many times. The J gene is TRBJ2-7, the V gene TRBV6-5; D may match TRBD1 or TRBD2 (5 bases each). Trimming left V 2 bases short and J 0 bases short, with 8 bases between. The CDR3 is made up of 14 amino acids. Germline CDR1 reads MNHEY; CDR2 reads SVGAGI. CDR3 bases: TGTGCCAGCAGTTACACCGGGACCTCCTACGAGCAGTACTTC. Encoded protein: CASSYTGTSYEQYF.